This paragraph covers one T cell receptor (beta chain) sequence. The antigen remains undetermined. This CDR3 contains 16 residues. Germline-derived CDR1 and CDR2 are SGDLS and YYNGEE. The V segment lost 0 bases and the J segment 5 bases; nucleotides outside the gene matches: 6. This sample is part of a study of cytomegalovirus exposure and HLA in healthy donors. Study observations and caveats: Using a false discovery rate of 0.05, a later analysis showed that 16,951 TCR beta sequences were associated with HLA alleles. Under in vitro conditions, three CMV-associated chains were confirmed as specific for CMV antigens. When presence/absence was analysed, sequencing depth was taken to be roughly uniform across donors. Certain indistinguishable V segments, among them TRBV6-2 and TRBV6-3, were excluded.

The PCR was carried out with 60 Vbeta primers and 13 Jbeta primers. Clones were read by immunoSEQ multiplex PCR, and TCRdb kept only the in-frame ones, dropping some. The sample has tens of thousands of clones, around 77% seen once. This chain connects TRBV9 to TRBJ2-5, with TRBD2 identical over 11 bases. The source material was PBMCs. The TCR originated in a man in his thirties or forties in good health and CMV-seronegative. CDR3 sequence reads: CASSVGASGGRETQYF. The CDR3 DNA sequence: TGTGCCAGCAGCGTAGGGGCTAGCGGGGGGAGGGAGACCCAGTACTTC.